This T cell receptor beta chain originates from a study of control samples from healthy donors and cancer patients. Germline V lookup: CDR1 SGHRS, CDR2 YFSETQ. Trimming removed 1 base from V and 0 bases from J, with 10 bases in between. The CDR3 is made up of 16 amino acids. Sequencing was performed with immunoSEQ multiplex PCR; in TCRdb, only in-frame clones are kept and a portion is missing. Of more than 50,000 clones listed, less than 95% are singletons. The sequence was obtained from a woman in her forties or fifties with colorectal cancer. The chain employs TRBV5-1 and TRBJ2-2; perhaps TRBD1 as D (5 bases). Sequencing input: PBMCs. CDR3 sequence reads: CASSLFRQTNTGELFF. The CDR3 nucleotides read TGCGCCAGCAGCTTGTTTCGACAGACGAACACCGGGGAGCTGTTTTTT.